The present entry profiles one T cell receptor (beta chain) with its context. The antigen it recognizes is unknown. No base-level quality is on record; no much larger clone is a single base apart. Patients with ophthalmopathy had moderately to severely active disease, with a Clinical Activity Score of 3 or more, a NOSPECS grade of 4 or more, and a disease duration of less than 3 months. Patients with other autoimmune diseases, uncontrolled infections, pregnancy or lactation were excluded. Diagnosis was based on clinical symptoms, serum thyroxine, TRAb, thyroid ultrasound and orbital computed tomography. Using Ficoll-Paque density gradient centrifugation, PBMCs were isolated from about 9.2 ml of fresh peripheral blood. Total RNA was extracted with Trizol reagent and quality-checked on an Agilent 2100 Bioanalyzer. The CDR1 and CDR2 encoded by the germline V gene (reference sequence) are LGHDT and YNNKEL. At the junction V is shortened by 4 bases and J by 5 bases, with 6 bases in between. Its CDR3 holds 11 amino acids, cysteine through phenylalanine. The DNA shown is the 33-base CDR3, in frame from base 1.

For repertoire sequencing, TCR beta CDR3 regions were amplified from RNA transcripts. The first round of RT-PCR was done with HTBI primers and the Qiagen OneStep RT-PCR kit, and was followed by a second round of multiplex PCR, then size selection and purification. Libraries were sequenced on an Illumina HiSeq2000 using paired-end 100 bp reads. In the source study's methods: Reads were processed with SOAPnuke, discarding reads with adapters, uncalled bases, mean Phred below 15, or no exact constant-primer or identifier match. High-quality paired reads were merged with COPE v1.2.5. Clonotypes were defined as unique nucleotide sequences and were aligned to IMGT TRB V, D and J references using MiTCR v1.1. Analysis was restricted to V-J combinations with a frequency above 0.0001, which covered 99.2% of repertoires. For each V-J combination, a TCR clonal expansion and chaos score was defined as the ratio of F50 clonal expansion to chaos observed in the TCRdist matrix. Features were reduced by Welch's t-statistics and random forest to around 14 V-J combinations, which fed a naive Bayes classifier. The Morisita-Horn index was used to measure how similar the thyroid and blood repertoires were. Starting from the raw public reads, TCRdb applied fastp trimming at Q25, assembled clones with MiXCR and retained in-frame beta chains. Entries that share a CDR3 protein sequence are merged under the most common genes and DNA. Clone size and V and J calls follow TCRdb, not the original study. The sample contains more than 550,000 distinct CDR3 sequences, over 40% of them found a single time. More than 2.5% of the sample is in the top ten clones.

The data stem from a study of Graves' ophthalmopathy and Graves' hyperthyroidism (dated by TCRdb to between 2018 and 2020). For the wider study: Peripheral blood samples were taken at the time of initial diagnosis, before any treatment was given. The study used TCR beta repertoire signatures to distinguish Graves' ophthalmopathy from Graves' hyperthyroidism and to predict progression to ophthalmopathy. In total, over 130 blood samples were TCR-sequenced: approximately 42 ophthalmopathy, some 75 hyperthyroidism and approximately 17 hyperthyroidism-to-ophthalmopathy patients. To explore V-J signatures that distinguish ophthalmopathy from hyperthyroidism, a discovery set of about a hundred patients was enrolled, made up of about 40 with ophthalmopathy and around 57 with stable hyperthyroidism. An independent validation cohort comprised some 19 hyperthyroidism patients and some 16 patients who later progressed from hyperthyroidism to ophthalmopathy. In six hyperthyroidism patients, T-cell repertoires of thyroid tissue and blood were compared. Following sampling, methimazole starting at 30 mg daily was administered to hyperthyroidism patients, and high-dose intravenous methylprednisolone was administered to ophthalmopathy patients.

What the work shows at the level of the full study, not this receptor alone: In validation, the model predicted ophthalmopathy progression with 70.59% sensitivity and roughly 78% specificity; more than ten predicted patients were CT-confirmed with GO in a median of about 6.2 months. In cross-validation, the 13-signature model distinguished ophthalmopathy from stable hyperthyroidism with approximately 88% sensitivity and nearly 82% specificity, and in the test set the corresponding values were around 78% and 73%. Most of the expanded thyroid clonotypes with a frequency above 0.001 were also detected in blood, and it was suggested that the thyroid immune response may be reflected by blood repertoires. Sample size was not statistically predetermined, and group allocation was not concealed from the investigators.

The chain couples TRBV3-1 to TRBJ2-7; no D gene is confidently identified. The TCR originated in an adult man with Graves' ophthalmopathy. The sequenced material came from peripheral blood. The DNA reads TGTGCCAGCAGCCGAGTCGACGAGCAGTACTTC. Its protein is CASSRVDEQYF.